This TCR beta chain was captured by sequencing in a study of T cell repertoires and Cas9 in healthy adults. The overall study: SpCas9-reactive CD4 and CD8 T cells were characterized for potency, cytotoxicity and lineage. Findings and caveats of the study: In vitro, SpCas9-reactive Tregs were reported to curb effector T cell proliferation and function.

With regard to this clone: The antigen remains unidentified.

Germline loops: CDR1 KGHSH, CDR2 LQKENI. The junction had 10 bases not matched to a gene; V was cut back by 3 bases and J by 5 bases. This CDR3 is built from 17 residues. Assay: immunoSEQ multiplex PCR; the TCRdb copy retains only in-frame clones and omits some. The sample contains some 15,000 clones, nearly 90% of which appear only once. This chain joins TRBV18 and TRBJ2-3; 11 bases align to TRBD2. This TCR derives from a human donor in good health. Specimen: Tregs (CD4+, CD25+, CD127-, CD137-, CD154-) from PBMCs; culture status not recorded. In DNA form, the CDR3 reads TGTGCCAGCTCACCCCAAACGACTAGCGGGATTTTAGATACGCAGTATTTT. It specifies CASSPQTTSGILDTQYF.